This T cell receptor beta chain was identified in a study of CD8 T cells in Susac syndrome. Study-wide points: The authors acknowledged that the study's TCR sequencing and HLA analysis involved relatively few individuals.

A single count supports this clonotype. Its antigen is undetermined. Germline V CDR1 and CDR2: MDHEN, SYDVKM. The CDR3 is made up of 12 amino acids. V was cut by 2 bases and J by 7 bases, with 8 bases left in between. From blood CD8+ and CD4+ T cells, the TCR beta chain was sequenced. Matched for age and sex, the controls were healthy donors. RNA, at roughly 0.5 to 1 ug, was reverse transcribed with random hexamers. Amplification of TCR beta CDR3 spanned 54 Vbeta and 13 Jbeta via immunoSEQ multiplex PCR. MiXCR was run by TCRdb on the immunoSEQ multiplex PCR reads, yielding one entry per CDR3 protein. The sample shows about 69,000 distinct CDR3 sequences, 95% of them seen only once.

This TCR came from a human donor in good health. The rearrangement uses TRBV28 and TRBJ1-2, with D possibly TRBD1 on 5 matching bases. Material for sequencing was CD8+ T cells from PBMCs. CDR3 in amino acids: CASSLGTFGYTF. The DNA for the CDR3 is TGTGCCAGCAGTTTAGGGACCTTTGGCTACACCTTC.